Included here is one T cell receptor (beta chain) sequence, with context. Its antigen target is currently unknown. Nothing much larger sits one base from this clone, and base qualities are not available. For sequencing, an Illumina NovaSeq 6000 was employed. TCR cDNA was synthesized by 5'RACE template switching, through which a universal primer site and unique molecular identifiers were introduced. Priming for cDNA synthesis came from both the TCR alpha and TCR beta constant segments. Two PCR steps were used to amplify libraries, with sample barcodes and sequencing adapters being added in the second step. Sequencing of the libraries was done on either Illumina HiSeq 2500 (2x100 bp) or NovaSeq (2x150 bp). The study's own analysis went as follows. MIGEC handled demultiplexing of reads and collapsing into UMI consensus sequences, while MiXCR performed V(D)J alignment. Vaccine-responding clonotypes were defined with edgeR using replicate PBMC samples, requiring FDR below 0.01 and a log2 fold change above 5 up to day 15. CD4 or CD8 identity was assigned to each bulk clonotype according to whether the clonotype was present at higher abundance in the sequenced CD4 repertoire or the sequenced CD8 repertoire. TCRdb reran the public reads through fastp at Q25 and MiXCR, keeping productive beta chains. Rows with a matching CDR3 protein are joined into one entry that keeps the most common DNA and genes. V and J calls and clone size were set by TCRdb, not the authors. Here the sample has some 160,000 distinct CDR3 sequences; roughly 9% occur a single time. The top ten hold roughly 36% of the sample.

In light of the paper, this sample's treatment or condition label describes: live attenuated yellow fever vaccine strain. PBMCs were isolated from peripheral blood using a standard Ficoll-Paque protocol. Dynabeads CD4 and CD8 positive selection kits were used to isolate the CD4 and CD8 T-cell fractions. RNA was extracted with TriZol from bulk PBMCs, CD4 and CD8 fractions, and dextramer-positive and dextramer-negative fractions. This sample is part of a study of T cells after yellow fever vaccination (dated by TCRdb to between 2018 and 2021). The study in broad terms: Libraries from fractions with low cell numbers were prepared with the SMART-Seq v4 Ultra Low Input RNA kit. Bulk TCR alpha and beta repertoires were sequenced longitudinally to track T-cell clones before and after primary and booster YFV17D yellow fever vaccination. The cohort comprised two healthy male donors, one aged 18 to 30 and one aged 30 to 40 years. Blood samples were taken at several timepoints before and after primary and secondary immunization, and bulk PBMC replicates and cell subsets were isolated.

V is cut back by 4 bases and J by 5 bases, with 13 bases in the junction unmatched. From cysteine to phenylalanine, the CDR3 is 17 amino acids long. Only CDR3 DNA is held: 51 bases, read in frame from base 1. According to the germline V gene (reference sequence), CDR1 reads SEHNR and CDR2 reads FQNEAQ. The research as a whole found: Computational filtering was needed because FACS-sorted repertoires could contain abundant contaminating clonotypes from the bulk population. A small fraction of clonotypes appeared in both the CD4 and CD8 compartments, likely as a result of convergent recombination. The secondary T-cell response was found to be weaker but faster than the primary response, with a peak reached on day 5 rather than on day 15. Because only two donors were included in the study, the extent to which the findings can be generalized is limited. Most clones expanded after primary vaccination were re-detected after the booster (around 96% of CD4 and approximately 89% of CD8), suggesting broad memory maintenance.

Sequenced here: CD8+ T cells sorted from PBMCs, sampled 45 days after the yellow fever booster vaccination. The TCR comes from a man aged 18 to 30 who received the YFV17D yellow fever vaccine. The chain couples TRBV7-9 to TRBJ2-3; TRBD1 lines up with 9 middle nucleotides. The CDR3 is CASSSSPGQGAGDTQYF. The DNA sequence is as follows: TGTGCCAGCAGCTCCTCCCCGGGACAGGGAGCGGGAGATACGCAGTATTTT.